Presented here are 21 T cell receptor beta chains from one specimen sequenced in a study of response to subunit inactivated influenza vaccine. MiXCR, run by TCRdb on the RT-PCR reads, gives a single entry per CDR3 protein. The sample shows 550,000 to 800,000 distinct CDR3 sequences, 15% to 18% of them seen only once. The sequencing used PBMCs from blood, collected 11 to 12 days after vaccination. These receptors were obtained from a man between 50 and 59 years old who received an inactivated influenza vaccine.

The chain couples TRBV5-5 to TRBJ1-4; maybe TRBD1 (6 bases). Per germline, CDR1 SGHKS and CDR2 YYEKEE (reference sequence). This CDR3 has 15 amino acids. Trimming took off 4 bases at V and 5 bases at J, with 15 bases between the two ends. CDR3 residues: CASSLGGVRNEKLFF. CDR3 in DNA: TGTGCCAGCAGCCTAGGGGGGGTGAGGAATGAAAAACTGTTTTTT.

This chain links TRBV2 with TRBJ2-7; D is uncertain. The CDR3 spans 13 residues. Germline values: CDR1 SNHLY, CDR2 FYNNEI. The germline V and J ends were trimmed by 5 bases and 1 base, with 9 bases remaining between them. The CDR3 DNA sequence: TGTGCCAGCAGTTTATTGGAATCCTACGAGCAGTACTTC. This encodes CASSLLESYEQYF.

V gene TRBV11-2 combines with J gene TRBJ2-1; D is uncertain. Germline V gives CDR1 SGHAT, CDR2 FQNNGV. V dropped 1 base and J dropped 3 bases, with 13 bases sitting between them. The CDR3 totals 16 residues. The CDR3 reads CASSLVSDPLYNEQFF. The DNA for the CDR3 is TGTGCCAGCAGCTTAGTTTCGGATCCCCTCTACAATGAGCAGTTCTTC. The variable domain in full, with the rest retrieved from reference TRBV11-2 and TRBJ2-1, is EAGVAQSPRYKIIEKRQSVAFWCNPISGHATLYWYQQILGQGPKLLIQFQNNGVVDDSQLPKDRFSAERLKGVDSTLKIQPAKLEDSAVYLCASSLVSDPLYNEQFFGPGTRLTVL.

This clonotype was detected only a few times. The V gene is TRBV7-9, the J gene TRBJ2-5, with 8 bases aligning to TRBD2. The CDR3 is 17 amino acids. CDR1 and CDR2 from the germline V gene are SEHNR and FQNEAQ (reference sequence). V shed 5 bases, J shed 4 bases, and the junction held 15 bases outside the gene matches. The CDR3 is CASSPRAPGLGRETQYF. For the CDR3, the DNA is TGTGCCAGCAGCCCAAGGGCCCCGGGACTAGGGCGAGAGACCCAGTACTTC.

This clonotype occurred many times. V gene TRBV7-9 combines with J gene TRBJ2-7; 11 positions agree with TRBD2. Germline V gene sequence: CDR1 SEHNR, CDR2 FQNEAQ (reference sequence). With V trimmed by 4 bases and J by 3 bases, 8 bases remained unmatched. This CDR3 has 16 amino acids. The CDR3 loop reads CASSSPTSGTNYEQYF. In nucleotides, the CDR3 is TGTGCCAGCAGCTCACCGACTAGCGGGACCAACTACGAGCAGTACTTC.

This clonotype has only a few counts. This chain uses TRBV10-1 with TRBJ1-6, with D possibly matching TRBD1 (6 bases). This CDR3 is 16 amino acids long. V gave up 6 bases and J gave up 8 bases, with 20 bases separating them. In germline, CDR1 is WNHNN, CDR2 SYGVQD (reference sequence). In DNA form, the CDR3 reads TGCGCCAGCAGCGCAACGGACAGAGGCTTGGATTCACCCCTCCACTTT. This gives the protein CASSATDRGLDSPLHF.

This clonotype has just one count. The chain has TRBV7-9 and TRBJ2-7; TRBD1 aligns across 7 bases. The CDR3 contains 15 residues. Germline V gene data show CDR1 as SEHNR and CDR2 as FQNEAQ (reference sequence). J was trimmed by 4 bases and V by 5 bases; bases with no gene match: 11. The CDR3 DNA follows: TGTGCCAGCAGCCACTCCAGGACAGGCTCGTACGAGCAGTACTTC. It yields the protein CASSHSRTGSYEQYF.

This clonotype has just a few counts. V usage is TRBV10-2 and J usage is TRBJ2-7, with TRBD2 matching over 10 bases. Per germline, CDR1 WSHSY and CDR2 SAAADI. The CDR3 totals 16 residues. V shed 0 bases and J 5 bases; nucleotides not matched to a gene: 7. CDR3 bases: TGCGCCAGCAGTGAGTCCCGGGGACTAGCGTTCCACGAGCAGTACTTC. Its protein is CASSESRGLAFHEQYF.

This clonotype was seen ten or more times. The V gene is TRBV28, the J gene TRBJ2-2, with D unclear. CDR1 is MDHEN and CDR2 is SYDVKM in the germline V gene. V lost 6 bases and J 2 bases, leaving 10 bases between the germline ends. This CDR3 is 14 amino acids long. As DNA, the CDR3 is TGTGCCAGCAGAGAAAACAGTAACACCGGGGAGCTGTTTTTT. Protein: CASRENSNTGELFF.

The chain employs TRBV15 and TRBJ2-6; D might be TRBD1 or TRBD2, each matching 5 bases. The CDR3 is 16 amino acids. Germline V gives CDR1 LNHNV, CDR2 YYDKDF (reference sequence). Trimming stripped 0 bases from V and 7 bases from J, with 13 bases between. CDR3 protein: CATSRDRDVRANVLTF. As DNA, the CDR3 is TGTGCCACCAGCAGAGATCGGGACGTAAGAGCCAACGTCCTGACTTTC. The full variable domain, in which reference TRBV15 and TRBJ2-6 provide the parts outside the CDR3, is DAMVIQNPRYQVTQFGKPVTLSCSQTLNHNVMYWYQQKSSQAPKLLFHYYDKDFNNEADTPDNFQSRRPNTSFCFLDIRSPGLGDTAMYLCATSRDRDVRANVLTFGAGSRLTVL.

In its sample, this clonotype was seen a few times. The chain couples TRBV7-2 to TRBJ2-3, with a tentative D call TRBD1 (5 bases). Germline CDR1 reads SGHTA; CDR2 reads FQGNSA. The CDR3 runs 14 residues. Trimming took 3 bases from V and 3 from J, leaving 10 bases between them. The CDR3 nucleotides are TGTGCCAGCAGCTTCGACAGATATACAGATACGCAGTATTTT. This gives the protein CASSFDRYTDTQYF.

The rearrangement joins TRBV2 to TRBJ2-7; D is unclear. The ends were cut back, 3 bases at V and 4 bases at J, with 7 bases in the middle. CDR1 and CDR2 (germline): SNHLY, FYNNEI. The CDR3 sequence is 12 residues long. Written as DNA, the CDR3 is TGTGCCAGCAGTGATGATTTATACGAGCAGTACTTC. Residues: CASSDDLYEQYF.

J is TRBJ2-2 and V is TRBV29-1; TRBD2 matches at 11 bases. This CDR3 region has 19 residues. The V and J ends lost 7 bases and 7 bases, in that order; junction bases with no gene match: 23. Germline loops: CDR1 SQVTM, CDR2 ANQGSEA. The CDR3 DNA reads as TGCAGCGGCCCTTATCTTGGTCTAGCGGGAGGCCACAGCATCGGGGAGCTGTTTTTT. Protein: CSGPYLGLAGGHSIGELFF.

The V gene is TRBV30, the J gene TRBJ2-5; D is unclear. Germline CDR1 reads GTSNPN; CDR2 reads SVGIG (reference sequence). V lost 4 bases to trimming and J lost 4 bases, with 13 bases between them. This CDR3 is 13 amino acids long. The CDR3 nucleotides read TGTGCCTGGAATCGGTCGTTTAGAGAGACCCAGTACTTC. Translating it yields CAWNRSFRETQYF.

The chain is built from TRBV18 and TRBJ2-1, with 8 positions matching TRBD2. CDR1 is KGHSH, CDR2 LQKENI, per germline. The V and J ends lost 4 bases and 3 bases, in that order; junction bases with no gene match: 5. The CDR3 contains 15 residues. CDR3 coding DNA: TGTGCCAGCTCACTAGCGGGAAATTACTACAATGAGCAGTTCTTC. This codes for CASSLAGNYYNEQFF.

The V call is TRBV12-3 or TRBV12-4, the J call TRBJ2-5; no reliable D call. The CDR3 is 12 amino acids. V was cut by 5 bases and J by 8 bases, with 12 bases left in between. CDR3 loop: CASSPTRKTQYF. The CDR3 bases are TGTGCCAGCAGTCCCACTCGCAAAACCCAGTACTTC.

The chain combines TRBV6-2 or TRBV6-3 with TRBJ2-7; D tentatively fits TRBD1 or TRBD2 (5 bases each). The CDR3 runs to 14 residues. V lost 4 bases to trimming and J lost 3 bases, with 13 bases between them. Germline V gene lookup returns CDR1 MNHEY and CDR2 SVGEGT. The CDR3 spells CASSWGGPRYEQYF. In DNA, the CDR3 is TGTGCCAGCAGTTGGGGCGGGCCACGCTACGAGCAGTACTTC.

The chain recombines TRBV18 with TRBJ2-7; tentatively, D is TRBD1 (6 bases). Germline assignment: CDR1 KGHSH and CDR2 LQKENI. Trimming cost V 0 bases and J 5 bases, with 11 bases left between them. This CDR3 spans 14 amino acids. The CDR3 is CASSPPVQGNEQYF. In DNA, the CDR3 is TGTGCCAGCTCACCACCGGTGCAGGGGAACGAGCAGTACTTC. The variable domain in full, with the rest retrieved from reference TRBV18 and TRBJ2-7, is NAGVMQNPRHLVRRRGQEARLRCSPMKGHSHVYWYRQLPEEGLKFMVYLQKENIIDESGMPKERFSAEFPKEGPSILRIQQVVRGDSAAYFCASSPPVQGNEQYFGPGTRLTVT.

CDR3 protein: CASSLPRDRGADTQYF. The CDR3 DNA reads as TGTGCCAGCAGCTTACCCCGGGACAGGGGGGCAGATACGCAGTATTTT. The rearrangement joins TRBV7-9 to TRBJ2-3, with 11 bases lining up with TRBD1. This CDR3 has 16 amino acids. V trimming: 2 bases; J trimming: 4 bases; junction bases outside the gene matches: 5. The germline CDR1 and CDR2 sequences are SEHNR and FQNEAQ (reference sequence). The whole variable domain, filled in from reference TRBV7-9 and TRBJ2-3, reads DTGVSQNPRHKITKRGQNVTFRCDPISEHNRLYWYRQTLGQGPEFLTYFQNEAQLEKSRLLSDRFSAERPKGSFSTLEIQRTEQGDSAMYLCASSLPRDRGADTQYFGPGTRLTVL.

This clonotype turned up a few times. This chain uses TRBV6-5 with TRBJ1-2; D is perhaps TRBD1 (6 bases). V was pared by 5 bases and J by 6 bases, with 16 bases between. CDR1 is MNHEY, CDR2 SVGAGI, per germline. The CDR3 loop spans 14 amino acids. The CDR3, as DNA: TGTGCCAGCAGTCCCTCGGGGGCCCCTCATGGCTACACCTTC. Translation gives CASSPSGAPHGYTF.

This clonotype turned up a few times. This chain links TRBV11-2 with TRBJ1-3; D remains ambiguous. The CDR3 sequence is 14 residues long. The V gene's germline CDR1 is SGHAT and CDR2 FQNNGV. Trimming cost V 6 bases and J 0 bases, with 9 bases left between them. The CDR3 sequence: CASRPTFSGNTIYF. As DNA, the CDR3 is TGTGCCAGCAGACCAACCTTCTCTGGAAACACCATATATTTT. The variable domain in full, completed from reference TRBV11-2 and TRBJ1-3, reads EAGVAQSPRYKIIEKRQSVAFWCNPISGHATLYWYQQILGQGPKLLIQFQNNGVVDDSQLPKDRFSAERLKGVDSTLKIQPAKLEDSAVYLCASRPTFSGNTIYFGEGSWLTVV.